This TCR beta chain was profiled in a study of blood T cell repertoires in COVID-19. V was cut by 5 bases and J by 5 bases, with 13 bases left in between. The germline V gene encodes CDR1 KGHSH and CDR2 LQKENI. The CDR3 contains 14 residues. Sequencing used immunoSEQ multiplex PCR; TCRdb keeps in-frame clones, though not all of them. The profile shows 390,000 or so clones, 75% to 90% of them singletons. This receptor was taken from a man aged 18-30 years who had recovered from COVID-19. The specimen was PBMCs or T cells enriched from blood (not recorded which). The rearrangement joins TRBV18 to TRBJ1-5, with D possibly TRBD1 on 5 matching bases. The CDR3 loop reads CASSGAGEYQPQHF. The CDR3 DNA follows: TGTGCCAGCTCAGGAGCGGGGGAATATCAGCCCCAGCATTTT.